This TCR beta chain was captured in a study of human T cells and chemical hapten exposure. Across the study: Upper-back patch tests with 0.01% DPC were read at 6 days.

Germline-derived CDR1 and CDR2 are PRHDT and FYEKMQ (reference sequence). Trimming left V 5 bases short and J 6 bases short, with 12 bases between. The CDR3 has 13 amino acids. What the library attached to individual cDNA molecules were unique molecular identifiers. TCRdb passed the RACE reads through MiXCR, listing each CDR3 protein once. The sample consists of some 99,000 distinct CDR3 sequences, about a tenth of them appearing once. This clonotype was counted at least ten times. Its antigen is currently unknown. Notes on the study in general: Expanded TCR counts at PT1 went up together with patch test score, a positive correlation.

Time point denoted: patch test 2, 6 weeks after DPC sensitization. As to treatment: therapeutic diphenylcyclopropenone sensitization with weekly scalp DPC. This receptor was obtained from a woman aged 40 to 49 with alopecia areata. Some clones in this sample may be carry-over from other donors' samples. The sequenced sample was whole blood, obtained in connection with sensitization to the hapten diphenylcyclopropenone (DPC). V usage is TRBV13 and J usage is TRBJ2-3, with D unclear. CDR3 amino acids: CASSPRLADTQYF. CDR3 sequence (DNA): TGTGCCAGCAGCCCCCGACTGGCCGATACGCAGTATTTT.